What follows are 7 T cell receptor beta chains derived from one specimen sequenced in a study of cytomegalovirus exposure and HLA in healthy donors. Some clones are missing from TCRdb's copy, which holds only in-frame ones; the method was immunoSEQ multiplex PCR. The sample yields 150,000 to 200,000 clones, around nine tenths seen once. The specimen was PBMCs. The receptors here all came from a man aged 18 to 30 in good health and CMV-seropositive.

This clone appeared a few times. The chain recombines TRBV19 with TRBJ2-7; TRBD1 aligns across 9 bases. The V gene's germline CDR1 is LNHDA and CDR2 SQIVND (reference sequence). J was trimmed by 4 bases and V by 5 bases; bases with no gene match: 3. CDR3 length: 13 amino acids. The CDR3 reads CASSEDRGYEQYF. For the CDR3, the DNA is TGTGCCAGTAGTGAGGACAGGGGATACGAGCAGTACTTC.

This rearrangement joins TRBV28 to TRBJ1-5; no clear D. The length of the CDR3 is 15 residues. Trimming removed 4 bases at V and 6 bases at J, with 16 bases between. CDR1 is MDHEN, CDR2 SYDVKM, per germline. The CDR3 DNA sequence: TGTGCCAGCAGTTCGCCGGGGAGAGGGTTTCAGCCCCAGCATTTT. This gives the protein CASSSPGRGFQPQHF.

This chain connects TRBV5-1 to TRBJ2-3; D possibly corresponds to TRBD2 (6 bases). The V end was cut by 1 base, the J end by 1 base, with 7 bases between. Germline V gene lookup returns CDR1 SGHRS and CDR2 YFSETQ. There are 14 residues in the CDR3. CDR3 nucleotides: TGCGCCAGCAGCTTGATAGCGGGCACAGATACGCAGTATTTT. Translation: CASSLIAGTDTQYF.

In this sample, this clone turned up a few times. The CDR3 DNA reads TGTGCCAGCAGCCGACTCCCCAAGGATGGCTACACCTTC. It specifies CASSRLPKDGYTF. The rearrangement links TRBV25-1 to TRBJ1-2; D remains ambiguous. The CDR3 sequence is 13 residues long. The germline V and J ends were trimmed by 6 bases and 6 bases, with 14 bases remaining between them. Germline loops: CDR1 MGHDK, CDR2 SYGVNS.

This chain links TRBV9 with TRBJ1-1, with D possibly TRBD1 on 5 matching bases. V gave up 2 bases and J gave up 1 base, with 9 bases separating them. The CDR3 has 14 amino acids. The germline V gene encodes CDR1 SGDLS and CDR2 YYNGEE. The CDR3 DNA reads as TGTGCCAGCAGCGTTGGGGACTCGAACACTGAAGCTTTCTTT. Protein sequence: CASSVGDSNTEAFF.

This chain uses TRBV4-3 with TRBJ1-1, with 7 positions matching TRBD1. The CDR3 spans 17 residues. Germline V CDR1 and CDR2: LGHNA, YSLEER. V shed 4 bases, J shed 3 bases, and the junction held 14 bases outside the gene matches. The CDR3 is CASSPARGASRYTEAFF. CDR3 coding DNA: TGCGCCAGCAGCCCTGCCAGGGGGGCCTCAAGGTACACTGAAGCTTTCTTT.

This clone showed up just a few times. The CDR3 nucleotides read TGTGCCACCAGCACTGGGCTAGCGGGAGTTGGGGAGCTGTTTTTT. Its protein product is CATSTGLAGVGELFF. The V and J genes are TRBV15 and TRBJ2-2, with 10 bases matching TRBD2. V was clipped by 4 bases and J by 8 bases; unmatched bases: 7. The CDR3 covers 15 residues. Germline lookup yields CDR1 LNHNV and CDR2 YYDKDF (reference sequence).